The clone carrying this T cell receptor beta chain was detected only a few times. The sample comes from a study of blood T cells in healthy people across ages. The ends lost 6 bases at V and 4 bases at J; junction bases unmatched: 12. The germline gives CDR1 SGHTA, CDR2 FQGNSA. The CDR3 is 15 amino acids. PCR was performed a second time for roughly 7 to 11 cycles using a sample-barcoded 5' primer and a J-beta primer mix. TCRdb reprocessed the 5' RACE reads with MiXCR, giving one entry per CDR3 protein. The table has about a million distinct CDR3 sequences, approximately 49% seen once. The sample consisted of blood. The chain carries TRBV7-2 and TRBJ2-7; 7 bases fit TRBD2. The sequence derives from a man younger than 45 in good health. The CDR3 DNA sequence: TGTGCCAGCAGTCAGACCCCGGGGGGTATTTACGAGCAGTACTTC. Encoded protein: CASSQTPGGIYEQYF. Supplemented by reference TRBV7-2 and TRBJ2-7, the full variable domain reads GAGVSQSPSNKVTEKGKDVELRCDPISGHTALYWYRQSLGQGLEFLIYFQGNSAPDKSGLPSDRFSAERTGGSVSTLTIQRTQQEDSAVYLCASSQTPGGIYEQYFGPGTRLTVT.